Sequencing of this T cell receptor (beta chain) was carried out in a study of CD8 T cells in ankylosing spondylitis (TCRdb year 2017). Context from the whole study: The study set out to find disease-linked TCR variants by profiling T cell receptor beta repertoires in ankylosing spondylitis patients and healthy donors. The full study cohort comprised 25 ankylosing spondylitis patients and approximately 100 healthy donors. Samples of peripheral blood were taken, and for ankylosing spondylitis patients, synovial fluid was collected as well. Results and caveats for the whole study, not just this receptor: A TCR beta motif of several highly homologous amino acid variants appeared characteristic of blood from ankylosing spondylitis patients. The disease-linked clones showed a CD8+ phenotype and occurred at relatively low frequencies in peripheral blood. The disease-linked clones were reported to be significantly enriched in matched synovial fluid samples from ankylosing spondylitis patients. Some motif variants were previously reported in synovial fluid and blood of reactive arthritis patients, suggesting common disease-initiation mechanisms.

According to the germline V gene, CDR1 reads SGHNT and CDR2 reads YENEEA. Trimming takes 3 bases from V and 4 bases from J, and the germline ends sit 14 bases apart. Measured from the cysteine to the phenylalanine, the CDR3 is 15 residues long. Of all the DNA, just the CDR3 is kept, 45 bases in frame from base 1. Sequencing relied on an Illumina HiSeq 2500. TCR beta libraries were prepared by quantitative 5'-RACE with molecular barcodes. The authors' analysis ran thus. A new computational method based on a probabilistic model of VDJ rearrangement was used to identify disease-linked TCR variants. The public reads were reanalyzed by TCRdb: fastp trimming at Q25, MiXCR alignment, in-frame beta chains only. Entries that share a CDR3 protein sequence are merged under the most common genes and DNA. The V and J calls were determined by TCRdb, not by the authors. A total of fewer than 500,000 distinct CDR3 sequences appear in this sample, around 24% of them only once. The ten biggest clones cover about 16% of the sample.

This clonotype was seen more than once but under ten times. What this receptor recognizes is not known. Base qualities are not recorded, but no much larger clone differs from it by a single base. This receptor chain uses TRBV11-3 and TRBJ2-3, with the D gene uncertain. This clonotype originated in a male donor with ankylosing spondylitis. The sequenced sample was blood, either unsorted or a sorted T cell fraction (not recorded which). The CDR3 region has the sequence CASSFGTDKADTQYF. The DNA sequence is as follows: TGTGCCAGCAGCTTTGGTACGGATAAGGCAGATACGCAGTATTTT.